These T cell receptor beta chains were read from a single sample in a study of T cell responses to AZD1222 COVID-19 vaccine. Method: immunoSEQ multiplex PCR; TCRdb's copy keeps in-frame clones and lacks some. The repertoire holds 110,000 or so clones, with around 84% as singletons. Sequenced material: peripheral blood, taken 28 days after the second AZD1222 dose. The receptors originated from an adult who received the AZD1222 COVID-19 vaccine. Each CDR3 is given without its conserved first and last residue. D genes are given only for firm matches.

v_call,j_call,cdr3_length,d_call,cdr3_aa
TRBV25-1,TRBJ1-2,11,.,ASSEFASYGYT
TRBV7-9,TRBJ2-3,14,.,ASSLGTGLGTDTQY
TRBV7-3,TRBJ2-2,12,.,ASSPTRDTGELF
TRBV27,TRBJ1-3,13,.,ASRVSQGGGNTIY
TRBV19,TRBJ1-1,15,TRBD1,ASSIGGQGAMNTEAF
TRBV29-1,TRBJ1-2,12,TRBD1,SVEDLRGLYGYT
TRBV11-2,TRBJ2-3,15,TRBD2,ASSYGRGGPSTDTQY
TRBV7-8,TRBJ2-2,14,TRBD2,ASSSRAGSNTGELF
TRBV14,TRBJ2-6,13,.,ASSQGSSGANVLT
TRBV7-2,TRBJ2-7,10,.,ASSFLVYEQY
TRBV11-3,TRBJ2-1,11,TRBD2,ASSFPGRREQF
TRBV9,TRBJ1-5,13,.,ASSVGGSSNQPQH
TRBV19,TRBJ1-4,12,.,ASTPRGRLQELF
TRBV5-1,TRBJ2-4,10,.,ASSLSFRVQY
TRBV6-5,TRBJ1-1,12,TRBD1,ASRYDRATTEAF
TRBV7-8,TRBJ2-2,11,.,ASSRLNTGELF